The 10 T cell receptor beta chains reported below all come from one sample, sequenced in a study of cytomegalovirus exposure and HLA in healthy donors. PCR involved 60 Vbeta and 13 Jbeta primers. The repertoire was sequenced with immunoSEQ multiplex PCR; TCRdb's copy has only in-frame clones and lacks some. The table shows approximately 270,000 clones, with over 70% occurring only once. The sequencing sample was made of PBMCs. The source is a girl aged 2 to 9 in good health and CMV-seronegative.

This clone was seen a handful of times. The chain carries TRBV6-6 and TRBJ2-7, with TRBD1 matching over 9 bases. The germline gives CDR1 MNHNY, CDR2 SVGAGI (reference sequence). V gave up 6 bases and J gave up 2 bases; unmatched junction bases: 8. This CDR3 is built from 15 residues. In DNA form, the CDR3 reads TGTGCCAGCAGCGTGATACAGGGGGCCCCCTACGAGCAGTACTTC. It yields the protein CASSVIQGAPYEQYF.

This clone was observed once. The V call is TRBV27, the J call TRBJ2-6, with TRBD1 identical over 8 bases. This CDR3 is built from 18 residues. The V gene's germline CDR1 is MNHEY and CDR2 SMNVEV (reference sequence). With 6 bases clipped from V and 0 bases from J, the junction kept 10 bases outside the gene matches. CDR3 sequence: CASRVTGGFNSGANVLTF. DNA of the CDR3: TGTGCCAGCAGGGTAACAGGGGGTTTCAACTCTGGGGCCAACGTCCTGACTTTC.

In regard to this clone: Distinct nucleotide sequences in the sample also encode this CDR3. This rearrangement joins TRBV28 to TRBJ2-2; D possibly corresponds to TRBD2 (7 bases). This CDR3 spans 14 amino acids. Germline V CDR1 and CDR2: MDHEN, SYDVKM. The ends were cut back, 5 bases at V and 5 bases at J, with 12 bases in the middle. The CDR3 nucleotides are TGTGCCAGCAGTCTGGGGGGGCGGACCGGGGAGCTGTTTTTT. It yields the protein CASSLGGRTGELFF. The variable domain in full, completed from reference TRBV28 and TRBJ2-2, reads DVKVTQSSRYLVKRTGEKVFLECVQDMDHENMFWYRQDPGLGLRLIYFSYDVKMKEKGDIPEGYSVSREKKERFSLILESASTNQTSMYLCASSLGGRTGELFFGEGSRLTVL.

This chain joins TRBV7-8 and TRBJ1-2; tentatively, D is TRBD1 (5 bases). The CDR3 has 14 residues. V was trimmed by 2 bases and J by 7 bases, leaving 14 bases between them. Per germline, CDR1 SGHVS and CDR2 FQNEAQ. In nucleotides, the CDR3 is TGTGCCAGCAGCTTAATCGACAGCACCCCTGGCTACACCTTC. Its translation is CASSLIDSTPGYTF.

The sample holds a few counts of this clone. The gene calls are TRBV27 and TRBJ2-3; possible D gene TRBD2, 6 bases. V lost 6 bases and J lost 1, with 20 bases in between. This CDR3 region has 17 residues. Germline V gives CDR1 MNHEY, CDR2 SMNVEV (reference sequence). The CDR3 is CASSRAGGNYGTDTQYF. CDR3 DNA sequence: TGTGCCAGCAGCCGCGCCGGGGGTAACTATGGCACAGATACGCAGTATTTT.

Note on this clone: Other nucleotide sequences from this sample produce the same CDR3. J is TRBJ1-3 and V is TRBV29-1; no firm D call. Germline CDR1 reads SQVTM; CDR2 reads ANQGSEA. Trimming removed 0 bases from V and 3 bases from J, with 24 bases in between. This CDR3 is 19 amino acids long. This CDR3 is CSVEDLSGRRGIFGNTIYF. In DNA form, the CDR3 reads TGCAGCGTTGAAGACTTGTCTGGACGAAGAGGGATTTTTGGAAACACCATATATTTT.

The V call is TRBV19, the J call TRBJ1-2; D gene uncertain. Between the trimmed V and J ends, which lost 0 bases and 4 bases, there was a span of 12 bases. The CDR3 length is 15 residues. Germline loops: CDR1 LNHDA, CDR2 SQIVND (reference sequence). The DNA for the CDR3 is TGTGCCAGTAGTATAGATCCCGGCGGAGGCTATGGCTACACCTTC. Protein: CASSIDPGGGYGYTF.

The chain is built from TRBV5-8 and TRBJ2-6; 7 positions match TRBD1. The CDR3 is 15 amino acids. V lost 4 bases, J lost 4 bases, and 5 bases stayed unmatched. Germline CDR1 and CDR2: SGHTS and YDEGEE. CDR3 nucleotides: TGTGCCAGCAGCACGACAGGGCGCGGGGCCAACGTCCTGACTTTC. This sequence encodes CASSTTGRGANVLTF.

In its sample, this clone was seen a few times. The V gene is TRBV28, the J gene TRBJ1-1; D unresolved. Deletions cut 6 bases from V and 2 bases from J, with 10 bases between. The CDR3 is made up of 13 amino acids. Looked up from germline, CDR1 is MDHEN and CDR2 is SYDVKM. CDR3 sequence (DNA): TGTGCCAGCAGCCCCTCTAAAAACACTGAAGCTTTCTTT. Protein: CASSPSKNTEAFF.

As DNA, the CDR3 is TGTGCCAGCTCAGCCTACTCGGACAGTCAGTATGGCTACACCTTC. Protein sequence: CASSAYSDSQYGYTF. The rearrangement joins TRBV18 to TRBJ1-2; D may be TRBD1 (6 bases). Germline CDR1 and CDR2: KGHSH and LQKENI. The ends were cut back, 5 bases at V and 5 bases at J, with 18 bases in the middle. The CDR3 has 15 amino acids.